The T cell receptor (beta chain) described here comes from a study of shared clonotypes between healthy human individuals. TCRdb's table, derived via immunoSEQ multiplex PCR, lists solely in-frame clones and lacks some. This table has 600,000 to 800,000 clones, 55% to 75% appearing once. Trimming removed 2 bases from V and 6 bases from J, with 17 bases in between. CDR3 length: 16 residues. Per the germline V gene, CDR1 is SGHAT and CDR2 is FQNNGV. The chain combines TRBV11-2 with TRBJ2-1, with D maybe TRBD2 (5 bases). Sequences were obtained from memory CD4+ T cells sorted from blood. Subset indicated: CD45RA-negative fraction. This sequence originates from a woman aged 25 to 39 in good health. CDR3 DNA: TGTGCCAGCAGCTTATTCCCCCCCCAAGAGGGCAATGAGCAGTTCTTC. Translated: CASSLFPPQEGNEQFF.